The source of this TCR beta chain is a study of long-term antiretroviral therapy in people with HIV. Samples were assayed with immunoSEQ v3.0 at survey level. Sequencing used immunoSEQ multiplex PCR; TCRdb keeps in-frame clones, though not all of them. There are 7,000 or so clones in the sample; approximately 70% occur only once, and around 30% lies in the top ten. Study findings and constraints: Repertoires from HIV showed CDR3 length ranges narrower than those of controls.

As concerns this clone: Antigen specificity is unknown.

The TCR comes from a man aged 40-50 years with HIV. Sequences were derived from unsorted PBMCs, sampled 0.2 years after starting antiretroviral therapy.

The CDR3 here is CASNKAGFSYEQYF. The CDR3 bases are TGTGCCAGCAATAAAGCAGGCTTCTCCTACGAGCAGTACTTC. V gene TRBV2 combines with J gene TRBJ2-7; no clear D. The CDR3 has 14 amino acids. CDR1 and CDR2 from the germline V gene are SNHLY and FYNNEI. V was pared by 7 bases and J by 0 bases, with 13 bases between.